This T cell receptor beta chain was sequenced for a study of blood T cell repertoires in COVID-19. Across the study: The cDNA or gDNA used as material had been derived from T cells, B-cell-depleted T cells, or PBMCs.

Participant age was roughly 18 to 89 years, and participants resided in about 25 US areas. Donors in Cohort 3 counted as recovered after two negative PCRs, clearance, or symptom resolution. This CDR3 region has 13 residues. Germline CDR1 reads KGHSH; CDR2 reads LQKENI. V gave up 3 bases and J gave up 4 bases, with 9 bases separating them. Methods used by the authors: Researchers report that nucleated cell counts were estimated from reference gene primer amplification. Libraries were prepared by immunoSEQ multiplex PCR; TCRdb keeps only in-frame clonotypes and omits some of them. Clone size and the V and J calls come from that table; the DNA yielded D and trimming. This sample has a few hundred thousand clones; 85% occur once, and the top ten carry about 2.7%.

This clonotype was obtained from a woman aged 45-65 years who had recovered from COVID-19. The rearrangement joins TRBV18 to TRBJ1-1; D is perhaps TRBD1 (5 bases). Sequenced material: PBMCs or T cells enriched from blood (not recorded which). The CDR3 DNA reads TGTGCCAGCTCACCGGGGGGGTCCACTGAAGCTTTCTTT. Residues: CASSPGGSTEAFF.